This TCR beta chain appears in the sequencing data of a study of PD-L1 blockade in urothelial cancer. CDR1 is MNHNS, CDR2 SASEGT, per germline. The V and J ends lost 6 bases and 3 bases respectively, with 9 bases between them. The CDR3 is made up of 13 amino acids. The data were produced by immunoSEQ multiplex PCR, yet TCRdb's version contains in-frame clones alone and is incomplete. The sample lists approximately 90,000 clones, roughly 84% seen once, with 2% to 2.5% in the top ten. Time point: pretreatment peripheral blood. This chain uses TRBV6-1 with TRBJ1-3; the D gene is possibly TRBD1 (6 bases). The sequence was obtained from a man aged 60 to 69 with urothelial cancer. Sample: PBMCs, taken around atezolizumab (anti-PD-L1) treatment. DNA of the CDR3: TGTGCCAGCAGGAGGACAGATGGAAACACCATATATTTT. Its protein is CASRRTDGNTIYF.